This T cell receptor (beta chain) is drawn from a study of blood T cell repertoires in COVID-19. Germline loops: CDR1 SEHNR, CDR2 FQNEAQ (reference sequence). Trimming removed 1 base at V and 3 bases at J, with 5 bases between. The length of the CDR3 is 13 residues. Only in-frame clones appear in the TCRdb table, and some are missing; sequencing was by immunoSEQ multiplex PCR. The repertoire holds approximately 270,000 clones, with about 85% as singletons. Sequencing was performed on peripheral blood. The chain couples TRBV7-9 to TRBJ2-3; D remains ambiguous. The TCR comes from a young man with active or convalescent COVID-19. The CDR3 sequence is CASSLVTTDTQYF. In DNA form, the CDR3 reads TGTGCCAGCAGCTTAGTAACAACAGATACGCAGTATTTT.